The rows below give T cell receptor beta chains drawn from one sample of a study of brain T cells in children with intractable seizures. The protocol was immunoSEQ multiplex PCR, while the TCRdb copy is restricted to in-frame clones and leaves out a portion. The sample includes hundreds of thousands of clones, about 94% of them seen just once. Here the sequenced sample was peripheral blood, taken roughly 5 months after surgery. These receptors were collected from a boy in the first two years of life with tuberous sclerosis and intractable seizures. Each CDR3 is given with its conserved first and last residue. D genes are given only for firm matches. Size tells how often a clone was seen (once, few, many) or the class of an expanded clone, and some rows leave it out.

V	D	J	size	DNA	CDR3
TRBV27	TRBD1	TRBJ1-1	once	TGTGCCAGCACTCGGACAGGAGTTATGAACACTGAAGCTTTCTTT	CASTRTGVMNTEAFF
TRBV11-2	-	TRBJ2-5	-	TGTGCCAGCAGCTTCGGGGCTAGCGACCAAGAGACCCAGTACTTC	CASSFGASDQETQYF
TRBV3-1/TRBV3-2	TRBD1	TRBJ1-2	-	TGTGCCAGCAGCCTGGACTCTAGGACAGGGGGAGTCAACTATGGCTACACCTTC	CASSLDSRTGGVNYGYTF
TRBV6-5	-	TRBJ2-7	-	TGTGCCAGCACCGAGGGCTGGGGGCTCGGGTACGAGCAGTACTTC	CASTEGWGLGYEQYF
TRBV27	TRBD2	TRBJ2-7	-	TGTGCCAGCAGTTCCCCCGAAGCGGGGGCCTACGAGCAGTACTTC	CASSSPEAGAYEQYF
TRBV5-4	-	TRBJ2-7	-	TGTGCCAGCAGCTCGTTCGTAAGGGCGGGTGAAGTTAAGCAGTACTTC	CASSSFVRAGEVKQYF
TRBV7-9	-	TRBJ2-1	-	TGTGCCAGCGACGTGGGGGTAGAGCAGTTCTTC	CASDVGVEQFF
TRBV9	TRBD1	TRBJ2-2	-	TGTGCCAGCAGCGTAGTGACAGGGGGCGCGAACACCGGGGAGCTGTTTTTT	CASSVVTGGANTGELFF
TRBV7-3	-	TRBJ1-6	-	TGTGCCAGCAGCTTAGGGACTGCTAATTCACCCCTCCACTTT	CASSLGTANSPLHF
TRBV25-1	-	TRBJ2-2	-	TGTGCCACCTCCCGTCGGGTGAACACCGGGGAGCTGTTTTTT	CATSRRVNTGELFF
TRBV2	TRBD1	TRBJ1-1	-	TGTGCCAGCAGTGAGGACAGGGGGAAATACACTGAAGCTTTCTTT	CASSEDRGKYTEAFF
TRBV29-1	-	TRBJ2-5	-	TGCAGCGTTTGCAGGATCAATACTGATGGGACCCAGTACTTC	CSVCRINTDGTQYF
TRBV9	TRBD1	TRBJ1-1	-	TGTGCCAGCAGCGCCGGGACAGGGTTCTTCACTGAAGCTTTCTTT	CASSAGTGFFTEAFF
TRBV3-1/TRBV3-2	TRBD2	TRBJ2-3	-	TGTGCCAGCAGCCAAGATTGGGCTAGCGGAGATACGCAGTATTTT	CASSQDWASGDTQYF
TRBV7-3	-	TRBJ1-1	-	TGTGCCAGCAGGGCCGGTGGAACGACTGAAGCTTTCTTT	CASRAGGTTEAFF
TRBV10-2	TRBD1	TRBJ2-7	-	TGCGCCAGCGAGGGGGACAGCACCTACGAGCAGTACTTC	CASEGDSTYEQYF
TRBV10-3	TRBD1	TRBJ2-6	-	TGTGCCATCAGTGAATATAAACAGGGGGAGGCTGGGGCCAACGTCCTGACTTTC	CAISEYKQGEAGANVLTF
TRBV7-9	-	TRBJ2-7	-	TGTGCCAGCAGCGCAGGTTCTTGGGACGAGCAGTACTTC	CASSAGSWDEQYF
TRBV19	-	TRBJ1-5	-	TGTGCCAGTAGTACTACAGGGAACAGCAATCAGCCCCAGCATTTT	CASSTTGNSNQPQHF
TRBV6-4	-	TRBJ2-7	-	TGTGCCAGCAGTGACTCTCCCACGGCCTACGAGCAGTACTTC	CASSDSPTAYEQYF
TRBV25-1	TRBD2	TRBJ2-1	-	TGTGCCAGCAGCGAGCCAAAGCGGGGGGCAAATGAGCAGTTCTTC	CASSEPKRGANEQFF
TRBV2	-	TRBJ2-4	-	TGTGCCAGCAGCTCCGGGACTTACCAGAACAACTTC	CASSSGTYQNNF
TRBV7-9	-	TRBJ1-2	-	TGTGCCAGCAGCCGTTCGGAAGCAGCTAAGGAGCAGTATGGCTACACCTTC	CASSRSEAAKEQYGYTF
TRBV25-1	-	TRBJ2-5	-	TGTGCCAGCAGTGAAAAGAGGGCGAGCCAAGAGACCCAGTACTTC	CASSEKRASQETQYF
TRBV27	-	TRBJ1-2	-	TGTGCCAGCAGACTGACAGGAGACTATGGCTACACCTTC	CASRLTGDYGYTF
TRBV19	TRBD1	TRBJ2-5	-	TGTGCCAGCCTACAGGGGTTGGGAGAGACCCAGTACTTC	CASLQGLGETQYF
TRBV7-6	TRBD1	TRBJ2-1	-	TGTGCCAGCAGCTTAGAAGGGACAGGGGACAATGAGCAGTTCTTC	CASSLEGTGDNEQFF
TRBV11-2	TRBD1	TRBJ2-1	-	TGTGCCAGCAGCTTCGGACAGGCCCAGGTGATCTTC	CASSFGQAQVIF
TRBV6-5	TRBD1	TRBJ1-2	-	TGTGCCAGCAGCGGCCTACAGGGGGCGACGGGCTACACCTTC	CASSGLQGATGYTF
TRBV5-6	-	TRBJ2-7	-	TGTGCCAGCAGCACCGGGGCGGGACCTGACGTTCGGTACGAGCAGTACTTC	CASSTGAGPDVRYEQYF
TRBV12-3/TRBV12-4	-	TRBJ2-5	-	TGTGCCAGCAGTGGCGTGGGGAAGGAGACCCAGTACTTC	CASSGVGKETQYF
TRBV7-2	-	TRBJ1-5	-	TGTGCCAGCAGCTTAGGTCGGGGAGGTTTATTGAATCAGCCCCAGCATTTT	CASSLGRGGLLNQPQHF
TRBV7-9	-	TRBJ1-2	-	TGTGCCAGCAGCGCGGGCTTCGAGGGTGGGGAGTTAGGAGATGGCTACACCTTC	CASSAGFEGGELGDGYTF
TRBV5-1	TRBD2	TRBJ2-3	-	TGCGCCAGCAGCTTGTTGACTAGCGAGAGCACAGATACGCAGTATTTT	CASSLLTSESTDTQYF
TRBV19	TRBD2	TRBJ2-1	-	TGTGCCAGTAGTACAACTAGCGGGTTGTACAATGAGCAGTTCTTC	CASSTTSGLYNEQFF
TRBV25-1	TRBD1	TRBJ2-1	-	TGTGCCAGCACCATACAGGGGGAGGACAATGAGCAGTTCTTC	CASTIQGEDNEQFF
TRBV9	-	TRBJ2-7	-	TGTGCCAGCAGCGCTCGGGACTTCGGGTTGCCGTACGAGCAGTACTTC	CASSARDFGLPYEQYF
TRBV27	TRBD2	TRBJ2-7	-	TGTGCCAGCAGTTTCCTGGGGGCTAGCGGGAGGGACGAGCAGTACTTC	CASSFLGASGRDEQYF
TRBV29-1	-	TRBJ2-1	-	TGCAGCGTTGAACAAGGGACGAGTGAGCAGTTCTTC	CSVEQGTSEQFF
TRBV11-2	-	TRBJ2-1	-	TGTGCCAGCAGCTTTGGTCAAGCGGGCTTCAATGAGCAGTTCTTC	CASSFGQAGFNEQFF
TRBV3-1/TRBV3-2	-	TRBJ2-1	few	TGTGCCAGCAGCCAACCCAAAAGACAGGATCCTCGTGAGCAGTTCTTC	CASSQPKRQDPREQFF
TRBV6-5	-	TRBJ2-2	-	TGTGCCAGCTCTATGGGCGGGCATTCGACCGGGGAGCTGTTTTTT	CASSMGGHSTGELFF
TRBV11-3	TRBD1	TRBJ2-1	-	TGTGCCAGCAGCTTGGACAGGGGCCGGGAGCAGTTCTTC	CASSLDRGREQFF
TRBV18	-	TRBJ1-2	few	TGTGCCAGCTCACCCCCTGCCGCTCGCTATGGCTACACCTTC	CASSPPAARYGYTF
TRBV9	TRBD2	TRBJ2-7	-	TGTGCCAGCAGCGTAGGCGCGACTAGCGCCAGCTCCTACGAGCAGTACTTC	CASSVGATSASSYEQYF
TRBV5-6	TRBD2	TRBJ2-5	-	TGTGCCAGCAGCCTTCCAAGCGGGAGAAAGGCAGAGACCCAGTACTTC	CASSLPSGRKAETQYF
TRBV2	-	TRBJ1-1	once	TGTGCCAGCATGGTGGGGTACACTGAAGCTTTCTTT	CASMVGYTEAFF
TRBV7-9	-	TRBJ2-2	-	TGTGCCAGCAGCCCCCGGGACCCTAACACCGGGGAGCTGTTTTTT	CASSPRDPNTGELFF
TRBV9	-	TRBJ1-3	-	TGTGCCAGCAGCCCCCCTGGAAACACCATATATTTT	CASSPPGNTIYF
TRBV30	-	TRBJ1-5	-	TGTGCCTGGAGTAGCAACATCATCGATCAGCCCCAGCATTTT	CAWSSNIIDQPQHF
TRBV6-5	-	TRBJ2-1	-	TGTGCCAGCAGATACGTTCTTAGCAATGAGCAGTTCTTC	CASRYVLSNEQFF
TRBV2	-	TRBJ1-4	-	TGTGCCAGCAGTGGGCACCCAAATGAAAAACTGTTTTTT	CASSGHPNEKLFF
TRBV21-1	-	TRBJ1-4	-	TGTGCCAGCAGCAAAGCGCTTTCGACAGGCGATGAAAAACTGTTTTTT	CASSKALSTGDEKLFF